Following are 8 T cell receptor beta chains from one sample sequenced in a study of identical twins. TCRdb redid the calling of the 5' RACE reads with MiXCR, one entry per CDR3 protein. Of roughly 1.6 million distinct CDR3 sequences listed, roughly a third are singletons. Sequencing was performed on cord blood. Source of these receptors: a newborn girl in good health.

In its sample, this clonotype was seen a few times. The V and J genes are TRBV12-3 or TRBV12-4 and TRBJ2-1, with D maybe TRBD1 (5 bases). V lost 4 bases and J 10 bases, leaving 17 bases between the germline ends. CDR3 length: 14 residues. The CDR3 is CASSSPLTEREQFF. The CDR3 DNA reads TGTGCCAGCAGTTCTCCATTGACAGAACGGGAGCAGTTCTTC.

V usage is TRBV20-1 and J usage is TRBJ2-7; maybe TRBD2 (6 bases). Trimming left V 0 bases short and J 7 bases short, with 13 bases between. Germline CDR1 DFQATT, CDR2 SNEGSKA (reference sequence). The CDR3 runs to 13 residues. CDR3 DNA: TGCAGTGCTAGAGATCTCGGGGGTGGGGAGCAGTACTTC. Its translation: CSARDLGGGEQYF.

The chain carries TRBV6-1 and TRBJ1-2; D ambiguous. The CDR3 runs 14 residues. The germline gives CDR1 MNHNS, CDR2 SASEGT. V lost 0 bases and J lost 8, with 13 bases in between. CDR3: CASSEADGLRGYTF. The CDR3 DNA follows: TGTGCCAGCAGTGAAGCGGACGGCTTGAGGGGCTACACCTTC.

V is TRBV20-1 and J is TRBJ1-6; TRBD1 matches 7 bases. Per the germline V gene, CDR1 is DFQATT and CDR2 is SNEGSKA (reference sequence). Trimming cost V 1 base and J 7 bases; bases outside gene matches: 4. CDR3 length: 14 residues. The CDR3 bases are TGCAGTGCTAGAGGGCAGGGGGTGAATTCACCCCTCCACTTT. Protein sequence: CSARGQGVNSPLHF.

V and J are TRBV9 and TRBJ1-1, with 7 nucleotides matching TRBD1. The germline gives CDR1 SGDLS, CDR2 YYNGEE. CDR3 size: 14 residues. After removal of 3 bases from V and 4 bases from J, the junction contained 6 bases not matched to a gene. This chain's CDR3 is CASSAGTEGTEAFF. CDR3 sequence (DNA): TGTGCCAGCAGCGCTGGGACAGAGGGCACTGAAGCTTTCTTT.

This clonotype was recorded a few times. V usage is TRBV3-1 and J usage is TRBJ2-7; no reliable D call. Trimming took off 5 bases at V and 3 bases at J, with 17 bases between the two ends. CDR3 size: 15 residues. Germline CDR1 reads LGHDT; CDR2 reads YNNKEL (reference sequence). Here the CDR3 reads CASSTSLEERYEQYF. CDR3 DNA: TGTGCCAGCAGCACTTCACTTGAGGAGCGCTACGAGCAGTACTTC.

This sequence joins TRBV20-1 and TRBJ1-4; D ambiguous. The CDR3 consists of 13 residues. Germline V gene sequence: CDR1 DFQATT, CDR2 SNEGSKA (reference sequence). Trimming took 6 bases from V and 2 from J, leaving 10 bases between them. The CDR3 protein is CSAPRATNEKLFF. As DNA, the CDR3 is TGCAGTGCCCCGCGGGCCACTAATGAAAAACTGTTTTTT.

This clonotype was found a few times. V gene TRBV11-2 combines with J gene TRBJ1-6, with TRBD1 as a possible D gene (5 bases). The germline gives CDR1 SGHAT, CDR2 FQNNGV. V lost 6 bases and J 9 bases, leaving 9 bases between the germline ends. This CDR3 has 12 residues. The CDR3 is CASRDGGSPLHF. CDR3 nucleotide sequence: TGTGCCAGCAGGGATGGGGGTTCACCCCTCCACTTT.